The 30 T cell receptor beta chains given below trace back to one sample, sequenced in a study of blood T cell repertoires in COVID-19. Profiling relied on immunoSEQ multiplex PCR, and the TCRdb table lists in-frame clones only, not all of them. The sample has 200,000 to 300,000 clones; around 87% are singletons. Material for sequencing was peripheral blood. The receptors derive from a man between 60 and 70 years old who had recovered from COVID-19.

This sequence joins TRBV9 and TRBJ1-4, with 9 bases lining up with TRBD1. The length of the CDR3 is 15 residues. Germline CDR1 SGDLS, CDR2 YYNGEE. V lost 7 bases and J lost 1; bases outside the gene matches: 5. The CDR3 spells CASGGQGRTNEKLFF. DNA for the CDR3: TGTGCCAGCGGAGGACAGGGGCGAACTAATGAAAAACTGTTTTTT.

The J gene is TRBJ1-4, the V gene TRBV5-6; 8 bases fit TRBD1. The V segment lost 4 bases and the J segment 6 bases; nucleotides outside the gene matches: 8. This CDR3 contains 15 residues. Germline assignment: CDR1 SGHDT and CDR2 YYEEEE. The CDR3 is CASSPGQGGHEKLFF. The CDR3 coding sequence is TGTGCCAGCAGCCCCGGACAGGGAGGCCATGAAAAACTGTTTTTT. Based on the CDR3 plus reference TRBV5-6 and TRBJ1-4, the full variable domain is DAGVTQSPTHLIKTRGQQVTLRCSPKSGHDTVSWYQQALGQGPQFIFQYYEEEERQRGNFPDRFSGHQFPNYSSELNVNALLLGDSALYLCASSPGQGGHEKLFFGSGTQLSVL.

V and J are TRBV7-8 and TRBJ2-1; weak D call: TRBD1 (6 bases). Trimming removed 9 bases at V and 2 bases at J, with 14 bases between. This CDR3 is 14 amino acids long. CDR1 is SGHVS and CDR2 is FQNEAQ in the germline V gene. CDR3 in amino acids: CASRTEKTYNEQFF. The CDR3 bases are TGTGCCAGTCGGACAGAGAAAACCTACAATGAGCAGTTCTTC.

The chain is built from TRBV2 and TRBJ2-1, with 11 bases fitting TRBD2. V lost 6 bases to trimming and J lost 0 bases; unmatched junction nucleotides: 4. Looked up from germline, CDR1 is SNHLY and CDR2 is FYNNEI. There are 16 residues in the CDR3. CDR3 loop: CASRRLAGSSYNEQFF. The CDR3, as DNA: TGTGCCAGCAGAAGACTAGCGGGGAGCTCCTACAATGAGCAGTTCTTC.

The V gene is TRBV21-1, the J gene TRBJ2-7; the table's D call, TRBD2, has no DNA check behind it. TRBV21-1 has pseudogene status. The CDR3 loop spans 18 amino acids. CDR3 in DNA: TGTGCCAGCAGCAAAGGTCGGACTAGCGGGGGGCCAGGCTACGAGCAGTACGTC. It codes for CASSKGRTSGGPGYEQYV.

The rearrangement joins TRBV12-3 or TRBV12-4 to TRBJ2-4; no reliable D call. This CDR3 spans 12 amino acids. Trimming shortened V by 5 bases and J by 10 bases, and 12 bases separated the two germline ends. CDR3 nucleotide sequence: TGTGCCAGCAGTCCATTCATACTAATTCAGTACTTC. Translating gives CASSPFILIQYF.

The sample holds a few counts of this clone. The genes are TRBV5-1 and TRBJ1-1; 10 nucleotides agree with TRBD1. V shed 5 bases and J 2 bases; nucleotides not matched to a gene: 3. CDR3 size: 14 residues. Germline CDR1 reads SGHRS; CDR2 reads YFSETQ. The CDR3 nucleotides are TGCGCCAGCAGTTCGACAGGGGGCAACACTGAAGCTTTCTTT. Translating gives CASSSTGGNTEAFF.

This clone was observed once. The gene calls are TRBV6-5 and TRBJ2-3; 9 positions agree with TRBD2. J gave up 2 bases and V 6 bases, and 6 bases lay outside the gene matches. The CDR3 runs to 15 residues. Germline V CDR1 and CDR2: MNHEY, SVGAGI. CDR3 in amino acids: CASRRAGGYTDTQYF. The CDR3 region has the DNA TGTGCCAGCAGGCGAGCGGGGGGTTACACAGATACGCAGTATTTT.

The chain joins TRBV7-8 to TRBJ2-1; a weak D match, TRBD2 (5 bases). CDR3 length: 16 amino acids. Germline V gene sequence: CDR1 SGHVS, CDR2 FQNEAQ. V dropped 7 bases and J dropped 1 base, with 17 bases sitting between them. Written as DNA, the CDR3 is TGTGCCAGCATCACCGAATTCGGGGATTCCTACAATGAGCAGTTCTTC. This codes for CASITEFGDSYNEQFF.

The V call is TRBV9, the J call TRBJ2-2, with D maybe TRBD2 (6 bases). The CDR3 contains 15 residues. The germline V gene encodes CDR1 SGDLS and CDR2 YYNGEE. Trimming took 0 bases from V and 3 from J, leaving 9 bases between them. CDR3 in DNA: TGTGCCAGCAGCGTAGAGGCGGGGTACACCGGGGAGCTGTTTTTT. It translates to CASSVEAGYTGELFF.

The rearrangement links TRBV10-2 to TRBJ1-5; D gene uncertain. This CDR3 comprises 12 residues. V lost 5 bases to trimming and J lost 1 base, with 3 bases between them. Germline V gene lookup returns CDR1 WSHSY and CDR2 SAAADI. CDR3 nucleotide sequence: TGCGCCAGCAGTACAAGCAATCAGCCCCAGCATTTT. Translated: CASSTSNQPQHF.

This clone was counted once. CDR3 amino acids: CASSPRGSGNTIYF. CDR3 DNA: TGTGCCAGCAGTCCTCGGGGCTCTGGAAACACCATATATTTT. V usage is TRBV28 and J usage is TRBJ1-3; D is ambiguous. V was trimmed by 5 bases and J by 0 bases, leaving 8 bases between them. There are 14 residues in the CDR3. The V gene's germline CDR1 is MDHEN and CDR2 SYDVKM.

This chain connects TRBV9 to TRBJ2-1; 7 bases are a match to TRBD1. The CDR3 spans 17 residues. Per germline, CDR1 SGDLS and CDR2 YYNGEE. Trimming took 4 bases from V and 0 from J; bases not matched to a gene: 10. CDR3 sequence reads: CASSPATGSGSYNEQFF. CDR3 bases: TGTGCCAGCAGCCCAGCGACAGGGTCGGGCTCCTACAATGAGCAGTTCTTC.

The chain employs TRBV7-2 and TRBJ2-6; no firm D call. The CDR3 runs 17 residues. CDR1 is SGHTA, CDR2 FQGNSA, per germline. V gave up 6 bases and J gave up 0 bases, with 15 bases separating them. CDR3 DNA sequence: TGTGCCAGCAGTCCCGCCCCTAGGCCCTCTGGGGCCAACGTCCTGACTTTC. Translating it yields CASSPAPRPSGANVLTF.

The CDR3 loop reads CASSLVWGESGANVLTF. The CDR3, as DNA: TGTGCCAGCAGCTTAGTGTGGGGGGAGTCTGGGGCCAACGTCCTGACTTTC. This chain connects TRBV11-2 to TRBJ2-6, with D perhaps TRBD2 (6 bases). The CDR3 is made up of 17 amino acids. Germline values: CDR1 SGHAT, CDR2 FQNNGV. V was trimmed by 1 base and J by 1 base, leaving 11 bases between them.

The chain is built from TRBV4-2 and TRBJ2-3, with D tentatively TRBD2 (6 bases). In germline, CDR1 is LGHNA, CDR2 YNFKEQ. Trimming cost V 0 bases and J 2 bases, with 12 bases left between them. This CDR3 has 16 residues. The CDR3 loop is CASSQDPGVHTDTQYF. For the CDR3, the DNA is TGTGCCAGCAGCCAAGACCCGGGGGTACACACAGATACGCAGTATTTT.

V and J are TRBV7-2 and TRBJ2-5, with 8 bases matching TRBD2. Trimming cost V 4 bases and J 5 bases; bases outside gene matches: 12. Per the germline V gene, CDR1 is SGHTA and CDR2 is FQGNSA. The CDR3 is 16 amino acids. The CDR3: CASSWRLASFGETQYF. CDR3 coding DNA: TGTGCCAGCAGCTGGAGACTAGCGTCTTTTGGTGAGACCCAGTACTTC.

CDR3 nucleotide sequence: TGCGCCAGCAGTCAACCCGAGCCGGGACAGGGATTCTACGAGCAGTACGTC. Translating it yields CASSQPEPGQGFYEQYV. The V call is TRBV23-1, the J call TRBJ2-7; 9 positions agree with TRBD1. TRBV23-1 is classed as an ORF, of uncertain function. Trimming cost V 2 bases and J 3 bases; bases outside gene matches: 11. The CDR3 consists of 17 residues.

The chain is built from TRBV5-5 and TRBJ1-2, with 9 bases fitting TRBD1. This CDR3 comprises 13 residues. With 4 bases clipped from V and 4 bases from J, the junction kept 2 bases outside the gene matches. The germline gives CDR1 SGHKS, CDR2 YYEKEE (reference sequence). In DNA form, the CDR3 reads TGTGCCAGCAGCCCGACAGGGGGCTATGGCTACACCTTC. Its translation: CASSPTGGYGYTF.

The V and J genes are TRBV5-1 and TRBJ1-1; 8 bases map to TRBD1. The junction had 12 bases not matched to a gene; V was cut back by 4 bases and J by 10 bases. This CDR3 is 14 amino acids long. CDR1 and CDR2 from the germline V gene are SGHRS and YFSETQ. The CDR3 DNA reads TGCGCCAGCAGCGTGCAGGGGGCGCAAGGAGGAGCTTTCTTT. Translated: CASSVQGAQGGAFF.

The chain uses TRBV10-3 and TRBJ2-2; 7 bases are shared with TRBD1. V was pared by 2 bases and J by 7 bases, with 7 bases of the junction left unmatched. This CDR3 has 15 residues. Germline V gene data show CDR1 as ENHRY and CDR2 as SYGVKD. This CDR3 is CAISELDRSDGELFF. CDR3 nucleotides: TGTGCCATCAGTGAGCTGGACAGGTCGGACGGGGAGCTGTTTTTT.

The gene calls are TRBV2 and TRBJ2-7, with D hard to call. The CDR3 has 12 amino acids. The ends were cut back, 7 bases at V and 1 base at J, with 8 bases in the middle. Germline V gene lookup returns CDR1 SNHLY and CDR2 FYNNEI. Here the CDR3 DNA reads TGTGCCAGCACCTCCCGTTCCTACGAGCAGTACTTC. Translated, it gives CASTSRSYEQYF.

V usage is TRBV5-4 and J usage is TRBJ1-1, with TRBD1 matching over 7 bases. The CDR3 length is 15 residues. V shed 3 bases, J shed 0 bases, and the junction held 5 bases outside the gene matches. CDR1 is SGHNT, CDR2 YYREEE, per germline (reference sequence). The CDR3 DNA reads TGTGCCAGCAGCTGGTGGGGACAGATGAACACTGAAGCTTTCTTT. As protein: CASSWWGQMNTEAFF. Full variable domain (outside the CDR3, taken from reference TRBV5-4 and TRBJ1-1): ETGVTQSPTHLIKTRGQQVTLRCSSQSGHNTVSWYQQALGQGPQFIFQYYREEENGRGNFPPRFSGLQFPNYSSELNVNALELDDSALYLCASSWWGQMNTEAFFGQGTRLTVV.

The V call is TRBV5-1, the J call TRBJ2-3; 15 bases agree with TRBD2. Unmatched junction bases numbered 5, after V lost 7 bases and J lost 11 bases. The CDR3 loop spans 13 amino acids. In germline, CDR1 is SGHRS, CDR2 YFSETQ. The DNA of the CDR3 is TGCGCCAGCTGGACTAGCGGGGGGGCCGAGCAGTATTTT. It translates to CASWTSGGAEQYF.

V and J are TRBV7-9 and TRBJ2-5; 7 bases align to TRBD1. V trimming: 4 bases; J trimming: 4 bases; junction bases outside the gene matches: 3. Germline values: CDR1 SEHNR, CDR2 FQNEAQ (reference sequence). The CDR3 length is 13 residues. The CDR3 DNA is TGTGCCAGCAGCTCTTACAGGGGAGAGACCCAGTACTTC. Amino acid sequence: CASSSYRGETQYF. Complete variable domain (other parts from reference TRBV7-9 and TRBJ2-5): DTGVSQNPRHKITKRGQNVTFRCDPISEHNRLYWYRQTLGQGPEFLTYFQNEAQLEKSRLLSDRFSAERPKGSFSTLEIQRTEQGDSAMYLCASSSYRGETQYFGPGTRLLVL.

The chain has TRBV6-5 and TRBJ2-7; D perhaps matches TRBD2 (6 bases). The CDR3 is made up of 14 amino acids. CDR1 MNHEY and CDR2 SVGAGI come from the germline V gene. Trimming removed 2 bases at V and 1 base at J, with 9 bases between. The CDR3 here is CASSYRRESYEQYV. As DNA, the CDR3 is TGTGCCAGCAGTTACCGGAGGGAGTCCTACGAGCAGTACGTC.

This sequence joins TRBV27 and TRBJ1-1, with a tentative D call TRBD1 (6 bases). V was shortened by 6 bases and J by 1 base, with 12 bases between the two germline ends. Germline assignment: CDR1 MNHEY and CDR2 SMNVEV (reference sequence). The CDR3 consists of 14 residues. The CDR3 sequence is CASSLGQKNTEAFF. CDR3 in DNA: TGTGCCAGCAGCCTCGGACAGAAGAACACTGAAGCTTTCTTT.

The chain couples TRBV5-1 to TRBJ1-5; D gene uncertain. The CDR3 length is 14 residues. V shed 4 bases and J shed 1 base, with 9 bases lying between them. The germline gives CDR1 SGHRS, CDR2 YFSETQ. CDR3 sequence reads: CASSPGSSNQPQHF. The DNA of the CDR3 is TGCGCCAGCAGCCCCGGTAGCAGCAATCAGCCCCAGCATTTT.

This chain uses TRBV4-1 with TRBJ2-3; 10 bases match TRBD2. The CDR3 sequence is 18 residues long. Germline loops: CDR1 MGHRA, CDR2 YSYEKL. The V segment lost 4 bases and the J segment 1 base; nucleotides outside the gene matches: 11. CDR3 sequence (DNA): TGCGCCAGCAGCCTCAGAGGGGAGCGGGGGGGTGGCACAGATACGCAGTATTTT. Amino acids: CASSLRGERGGGTDTQYF.

V and J are TRBV5-3 and TRBJ2-3; 7 bases are shared with TRBD2. TRBV5-3 counts as an open reading frame of uncertain function. The junction had 26 bases not matched to a gene; V was cut back by 4 bases and J by 6 bases. This CDR3 is 20 amino acids long. This chain's CDR3 is CARSQLRRGYCVLESDTQYF. CDR3 sequence (DNA): TGTGCCAGAAGCCAGTTACGGCGGGGGTATTGTGTATTGGAATCTGATACGCAGTATTTT.